The following is a T cell receptor beta chain sequence with its context. The record originates from a study of cytotoxic CD8 clonotypes in ibrutinib-treated CLL. The repertoire was sequenced with immunoSEQ multiplex PCR; TCRdb's copy has only in-frame clones and lacks some. The sample consists of around 19,000 clones, around two thirds of them appearing once. The CDR3 has 12 amino acids. Per the germline V gene, CDR1 is SEHNR and CDR2 is FQNEAQ (reference sequence). The V gene lost 5 bases and the J gene lost 6 bases, with 11 bases spanning the gap. Sample: PBMCs, taken after 12 months of ibrutinib treatment. The clonotype comes from a human donor with chronic lymphocytic leukemia. The rearrangement links TRBV7-9 to TRBJ2-7, with D possibly matching TRBD1 (6 bases). The CDR3 bases are TGTGCCAGCAGCGTTAACAGGGTCGAGCAGTACTTC. It is translated as CASSVNRVEQYF.